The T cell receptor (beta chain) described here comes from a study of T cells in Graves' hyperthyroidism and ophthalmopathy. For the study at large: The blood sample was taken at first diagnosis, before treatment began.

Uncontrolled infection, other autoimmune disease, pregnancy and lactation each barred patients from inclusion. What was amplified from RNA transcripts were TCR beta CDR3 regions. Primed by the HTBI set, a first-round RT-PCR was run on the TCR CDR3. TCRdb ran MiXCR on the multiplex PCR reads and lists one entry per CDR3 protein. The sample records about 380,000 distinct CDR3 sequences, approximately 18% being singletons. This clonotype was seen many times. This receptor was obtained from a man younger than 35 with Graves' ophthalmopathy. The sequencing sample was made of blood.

Here the CDR3 DNA reads TGTGCCAGCAGCCAAGGGGTCTATAGCAATCAGCCCCAGCATTTT. It specifies CASSQGVYSNQPQHF. V gene TRBV6-1 combines with J gene TRBJ1-5; the D gene is possibly TRBD1 (5 bases). From germline, CDR1 is MNHNS and CDR2 SASEGT. The CDR3 spans 15 residues. The germline V and J ends were trimmed by 6 bases and 0 bases, with 12 bases remaining between them.